These T cell receptor beta chains were read from a single sample in a study of T cells in Graves' hyperthyroidism and ophthalmopathy. Each CDR3 protein is one row after TCRdb ran MiXCR on the multiplex PCR reads. The table includes under 350,000 distinct CDR3 sequences, over 15% detected once. Material for sequencing was blood. Receptors originate from a woman in her fifties or sixties with Graves' ophthalmopathy. Each CDR3 is given with its conserved first and last residue. Each record gives: CDR3 DNA, CDR3 protein, D gene, J gene, clone size, V gene. A D gene is named only where the DNA matches it firmly. A clone size is listed for some rows: how often the clone was seen (once, few, many), or a class if it is expanded.

TGCAGTGCGCGGGCACAGGGGGGAAGAGATACGCAGTATTTT	CSARAQGGRDTQYF	TRBD1	TRBJ2-3	many	TRBV20-1
TGCAGTGCTCAACCCCGGGACGGGCCCTACGAGCAGTACTTC	CSAQPRDGPYEQYF	NA	TRBJ2-7	many	TRBV20-1
TGTGCCAGCAGCTTAGCAACTAGCGTGTCCTACAATGAGCAGTTCTTC	CASSLATSVSYNEQFF	TRBD2	TRBJ2-1	many	TRBV7-9
TGCAGTGCTAGAGAGGGAGGGAGGGGGTCGTACCAGCCCCAGCATTTT	CSAREGGRGSYQPQHF	NA	TRBJ1-5	many	TRBV20-1
TGCGCCAGCAGCTTGGGGCGGGGGGACAATGAGCAGTTCTTC	CASSLGRGDNEQFF	TRBD2	TRBJ2-1	many	TRBV5-1
TGCAGTGCTAGAGATAGCGGGACAGGGGGCAGTCAGCCCCAGCATTTT	CSARDSGTGGSQPQHF	TRBD1	TRBJ1-5	many	TRBV20-1
TGTGCCAGCAGCCCCCTGGGGGGCGGCTATGGCTACACCTTC	CASSPLGGGYGYTF	NA	TRBJ1-2	NA	TRBV27
TGCGCCAGCAGCCTAGGACAGGGTCCTGAAGCTTTCTTT	CASSLGQGPEAFF	TRBD1	TRBJ1-1	many	TRBV5-1
TGTGCCAGCAGCCGAGGGGGAAATGAGCAGTTCTTC	CASSRGGNEQFF	NA	TRBJ2-1	NA	TRBV12-3/TRBV12-4
TGTGCCAGCAGCTTAGAGCGAGGCGGGAGGACTGAAGCTTTCTTT	CASSLERGGRTEAFF	NA	TRBJ1-1	many	TRBV11-2
TGTGCCAGCAGCCCGGCCCCGCAGAGGGGCCCAGAGACCCAGTACTTC	CASSPAPQRGPETQYF	NA	TRBJ2-5	NA	TRBV7-2
TGTGCCATCAGGCTCCCCTCTGGAAACACCATATATTTT	CAIRLPSGNTIYF	NA	TRBJ1-3	few	TRBV10-3